The clone carrying this T cell receptor (beta chain) has a handful of counts. Antigen: not known. The germline gives CDR1 SQVTM, CDR2 ANQGSEA. V was pared by 5 bases and J by 5 bases, with 15 bases between. The CDR3 runs to 13 residues. This record comes from a study of post-analysis software for immune sequencing data. Whole-study results and caveats: Elevated frequency relative to controls characterized about 5 TRBV segments in patients, TRBV5-6, TRBV5-1 and TRBV20-1 among them.

Each TCR beta cDNA library carried unique molecular identifiers. One entry per CDR3 protein, called by TCRdb with MiXCR from the PCR reads. This sample has hundreds of thousands of distinct CDR3 sequences; roughly 58% occur once, and the top ten carry approximately 4.5%. This sequence was found in a girl aged 10 to 17 with multiple sclerosis. Sequencing used blood. This chain connects TRBV29-1 to TRBJ1-1; the D gene is possibly TRBD1 (5 bases). The CDR3 DNA reads as TGCAGCGTTATGCACCAAAGGGGAACTGAAGCTTTCTTT. This codes for CSVMHQRGTEAFF.